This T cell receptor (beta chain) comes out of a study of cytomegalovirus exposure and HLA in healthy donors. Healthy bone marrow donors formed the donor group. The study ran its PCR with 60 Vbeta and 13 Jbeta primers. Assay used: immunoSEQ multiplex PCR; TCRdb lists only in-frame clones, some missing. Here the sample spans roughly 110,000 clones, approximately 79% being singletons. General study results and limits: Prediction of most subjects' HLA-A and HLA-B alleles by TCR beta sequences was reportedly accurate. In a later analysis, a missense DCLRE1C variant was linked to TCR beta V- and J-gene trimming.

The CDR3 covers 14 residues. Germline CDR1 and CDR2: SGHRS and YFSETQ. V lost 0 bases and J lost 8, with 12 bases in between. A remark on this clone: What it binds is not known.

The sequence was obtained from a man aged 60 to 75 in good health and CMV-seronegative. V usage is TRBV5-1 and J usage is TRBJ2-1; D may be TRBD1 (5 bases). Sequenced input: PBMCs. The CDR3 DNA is TGCGCCAGCAGCTTGGATGGGCAGGGCTATGAGCAGTTCTTC. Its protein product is CASSLDGQGYEQFF.